This T cell receptor beta chain comes out of a study of identifying expanded T cells in peripheral blood (dated by TCRdb to between 2018 and 2021). About the study as a whole: Technical replicates were generated by sequencing separate aliquots of the same genomic DNA pool, and four replicates were compared pairwise.

TCRbeta CDR3 regions were profiled by bias-controlled multiplex PCR amplification of genomic DNA with the immunoSEQ Assay. From the authors' description of their analysis: To quantify the absolute abundance of each unique TCRbeta CDR3 region, the sequences were collapsed and filtered. Differential abundance was tested with a binomial (Fisher-equivalent) model and with a beta-binomial model adding time-dependent variance fitted from healthy donors. Any clone with fewer than 5 combined templates was excluded, and a clone was called differentially abundant if its Benjamini-Hochberg FDR was below 0.01. Beta-binomial variance was modeled as a function of total template count across the two samples using the form v = (b*log(k)+a)^2. TCRdb mirrors the immuneACCESS table, restricted to in-frame sequences. Some clones are absent from its copies; in checked studies, under half trace to an unresolved V gene, and the reason for the others is unknown. The V and J calls and the clone size are those of that table, but D and trimming were determined from the DNA. The sample records about 83,000 clones, roughly 90% of which are singletons. The ten largest clones capture about 3% of the sample.

Overall study results and their limits: Approximately 1.2 differentially abundant clones were flagged by the binomial model between technical replicates, whereas about 15 and 18 were flagged over around two weeks and four weeks, respectively. In all healthy donors, the variance in clone template counts between samples taken two weeks apart rose significantly as total template count increased. The authors expected that biological variance in healthy repertoires might rise further over much longer intervals, such as months to years. The beta-binomial model significantly reduced the number of clones called differentially abundant and the false-positive rate across all healthy-donor time intervals.

About this clone: Its antigen remains unidentified. There are no base qualities to consult, and no much larger clone falls within one base.

The CDR3 measures 12 amino acids from cysteine to phenylalanine. Just CDR3 DNA is preserved here, 36 bases in frame from base 1. V drops 1 base and J drops 6 bases, leaving 5 bases in between. CDR1 and CDR2, per the germline V gene, are SGHRS and YFSETQ. No immune events, such as infections, were documented for the healthy donors during the collection period. To calibrate time-dependent variance in a beta-binomial model of T-cell clone differential abundance, blood repertoires from healthy donors were used as a training cohort. The training cohort was composed of some ten healthy donors, 3 female and 7 male. On average the donors were approximately 43 years old, and their ages spanned about 25 to 64 years. Whole blood, obtained from a commercial supplier, was collected from each healthy donor at three time points spaced approximately two weeks apart. For immunosequencing, genomic DNA was extracted from unsorted whole blood.

The chain is assembled from TRBV5-1 and TRBJ2-1; confidence is insufficient to name the D gene. The source of this sequence is a person aged 18 to 75 in good health. Sequencing was carried out using blood. The DNA sequence reads TGCGCCAGCAGCTTGCGGTCCAATGAGCAGTTCTTC. This sequence encodes CASSLRSNEQFF.